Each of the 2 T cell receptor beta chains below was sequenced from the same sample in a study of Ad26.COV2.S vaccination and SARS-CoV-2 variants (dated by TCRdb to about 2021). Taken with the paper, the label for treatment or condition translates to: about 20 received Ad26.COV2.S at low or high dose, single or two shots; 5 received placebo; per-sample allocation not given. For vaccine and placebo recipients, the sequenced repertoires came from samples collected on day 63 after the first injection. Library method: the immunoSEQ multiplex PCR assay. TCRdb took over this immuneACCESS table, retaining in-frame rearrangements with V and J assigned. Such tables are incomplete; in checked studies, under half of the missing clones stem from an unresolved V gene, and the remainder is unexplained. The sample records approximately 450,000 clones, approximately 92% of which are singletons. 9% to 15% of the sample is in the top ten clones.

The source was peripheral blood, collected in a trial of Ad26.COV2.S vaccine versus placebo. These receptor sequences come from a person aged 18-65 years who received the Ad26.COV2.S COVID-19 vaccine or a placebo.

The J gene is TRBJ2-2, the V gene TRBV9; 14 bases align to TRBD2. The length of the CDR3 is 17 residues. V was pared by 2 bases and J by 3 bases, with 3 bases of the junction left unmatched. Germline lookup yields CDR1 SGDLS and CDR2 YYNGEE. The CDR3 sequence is CASSVWTSGRYTGELFF. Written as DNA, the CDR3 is TGTGCCAGCAGCGTGTGGACTAGCGGGAGGTACACCGGGGAGCTGTTTTTT.

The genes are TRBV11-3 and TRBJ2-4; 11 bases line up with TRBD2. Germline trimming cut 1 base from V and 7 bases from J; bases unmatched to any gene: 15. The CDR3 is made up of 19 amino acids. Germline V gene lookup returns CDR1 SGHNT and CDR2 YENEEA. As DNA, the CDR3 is TGTGCCAGCAGCTTAGGTAGCGGGCTAGCGGGAGGTGAGTCGAACATTCAGTACTTC. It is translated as CASSLGSGLAGGESNIQYF.